This T cell receptor beta chain emerged from a study of cytomegalovirus exposure and HLA in healthy donors (dated by TCRdb to 2016 to 2017). About the study as a whole: In an earlier analysis of 587 of the donors, about 270 Gb of sequence data and roughly 100 million unique TCR beta sequences from 180 million or so T cells were reported. Donor age, sex, ethnicity and CMV serostatus were compiled alongside the repertoire data. An earlier analysis of 500 to 650 of the donors applied high-throughput TCR beta sequencing to assess whether each TCR beta V gene segment acted as functional or pseudogenic. A later genetic analysis used genome-wide SNP genotypes for about 55% of the 666 donors, treating that subset as a discovery cohort. In the later analysis, no new phenotypic data were used to find candidate immune exposures; instead, reliance was placed on TCR beta sequences and their occurrence across donors. Of the roughly 390 genotyped donors, approximately 80% were placed in the genetic ancestry cluster associated with self-reported Caucasian donors. Typing coverage differed by locus: A, B, C, DRB1 and DQB1 were typed in about 620-630 donors, DQA1 in about 500, DPA1 in approximately 600, and DPB1 in 472. Besides the first cohort of roughly 640 subjects, a separate validation cohort made up of roughly 120 different subjects was used. The study aimed to test whether cataloging public T cell receptors could reveal signatures of past pathogen exposure. Among some 400 genotyped donors of the cohort, an average of roughly 230,000 unique TCR beta nucleotide sequences was sequenced per donor, of which about 20% were non-productive. Using immunosequencing, the study profiled T cell repertoires from 500 to 800 subjects and related those repertoires to cytomegalovirus serostatus. Every discovery cohort repertoire had been produced on one sequencing platform. A later analysis re-examined previously published TCR beta repertoires from roughly 720 donors and added high-resolution HLA genotyping to investigate patterns of TCR occurrence. Both class I and class II loci were covered by HLA typing, at four-digit resolution. Roughly 300 gigabases of sequencing data and around 87 million unique TCR sequences were included in an early release covering roughly 600 HLA-typed donors. The study combined high-throughput TCR immunosequencing, statistical association of individual TCRs with disease status, and machine learning to predict cytomegalovirus infection status. Several DR-DQ haplotypes were treated as single units for association and clustering because of strong linkage in the cohort. The paper as a whole reports these results and caveats: In vitro tests confirmed that a few of the cytomegalovirus-associated TCR beta chains recognize cytomegalovirus antigens. The study gave a list of more than 150 TCR beta chains associated with cytomegalovirus. A later analysis associated 16,951 TCR beta sequences with specific HLA alleles at a false discovery rate of 0.05. When HLA alleles, especially DR and DQ, strongly co-occurred, TCR associations were difficult to assign to individual alleles. Correlated functional status among segregating V segments might reflect linkage disequilibrium, but an unknown experimental factor could not be ruled out. Some IMGT-functional V segments, including TRBV6-2 and TRBV6-3, could not be told apart with the 87-base-pair reads, so those segments were excluded. A further reported finding was that TCR beta sequences accurately predicted the HLA-A and HLA-B alleles for most subjects in the first cohort. An association between a missense DCLRE1C variant and V-gene and J-gene trimming of TCR beta chains was found in a later genetic analysis and replicated in an independent cohort. According to the authors, the approach could potentially be generalized to other disease states and immunological phenotypes. The classifier was reported to diagnose cytomegalovirus status with high specificity and sensitivity in both the original and validation cohorts. A later genetic analysis reported fewer N-insertions in productive TCRs among donors in an Asian-associated ancestry cluster than the roughly 720-donor mean. In a later analysis, most CMV-associated TCR beta chains were found to appear HLA-restricted, with HLA associations seemingly driven largely by CMV exposure. CMV serostatus was the only immune exposure information available for the cohort. In a later analysis, HLA-associated TCR beta chains showed more clonal expansion and lower generation probabilities than non-associated chains that were equally common. The sequencing pipeline was judged likely to have produced a cluster of highly shared sequence variants as a technical artifact. In a later analysis, TCR association rates were found to vary across HLA loci, with the most associated TCRs seen for DRB1 alleles and the fewest for HLA-C alleles. This cohort had only TCR beta chains sequenced, and the lack of alpha or paired-chain data limited which features could be detected. Roughly uniform sequencing depth across donors was assumed in presence/absence analyses, although this assumption may not hold. Most TCR sequences were observed very rarely across donors, whereas some public TCRs were present in many individuals. Because counts were too low, roughly 18 rarely observed V segments, including chromosome 9 orphons, were left out of the earlier analysis of a few hundred of the donors. HLA typing was unavailable for some donors at each locus, so association tests used only the typed subset. An earlier analysis of approximately 540 of the donors showed that most TCR beta V segments appeared in productive rearrangements either about 87% or about 30% of the time, which broadly matched IMGT annotations. In a later analysis, several top co-occurrence clusters were reported to appear linked to parvovirus B19, influenza, CMV and Epstein-Barr virus.

The library was produced with the immunoSEQ multiplex PCR assay. For the multiplex PCR, a mixture combining 60 forward primers for TCR Vbeta segments and 13 reverse primers for TCR Jbeta segments was used. The CDR3 region of rearranged TCR beta genes was amplified from genomic DNA with a multiplex PCR assay. On the Illumina HiSeq System, the amplified TCR beta libraries were sequenced as 87-base-pair reads. In the authors' own workflow: Across the 700 or so repertoires, a later analysis counted around 80 million unique TCR beta chains, about 10 million of which were shared by at least two donors. To remove PCR and sequencing errors, raw reads were error-corrected and collapsed into unique sequences using a nearest-neighbor algorithm that merged closely related sequences. V, D and J gene segments were assigned by aligning CDR3 sequences to IMGT reference sequences. For a sequence to be retained, a match of at least six nucleotides was required to both a V gene segment and a J gene segment. A rearrangement counted as productive if the CDR3 had no stop codons and remained in frame with V and J, and every other rearrangement counted as non-productive. Following IMGT convention, CDR3 was defined as the stretch from the second conserved V-encoded cysteine to the conserved J-encoded phenylalanine. The earlier analysis of a few hundred of the donors excluded any sequence lacking an unambiguous match to a single V gene segment. In an earlier analysis of some 590 of the donors, V segments were called functional above 56.7% productive rearrangements and were called segregating when the between-donor standard deviation exceeded 5%. A statistical classification framework was built to diagnose cytomegalovirus status from the catalog of TCR beta chain sequences. In a later analysis, V and J genes were assigned by comparing TCR nucleotide sequences against IMGT/GENE-DB human TR gene sequences. The TCRdist pipeline was used in a later analysis to assign CDR3 sequences and most-parsimonious VDJ recombination scenarios. In a later analysis, each TCR beta chain was defined by its CDR3 amino acid sequence together with its V-gene family, and reads without a unique V-gene family were excluded. To address suspected cross-contamination and a sequencing artifact, a later analysis removed 550 to 750 highly shared, low-generation-probability nucleotide sequences. In a later analysis, a clonal expansion index was calculated for each public chain from normalized within-repertoire ranks of inferred template counts. Generation probabilities in a later analysis came from a VDJ recombination model fitted to out-of-frame rearrangements, and those results were checked against IGoR. Hypergeometric tests were used in a later analysis to score TCR-TCR, TCR-HLA and TCR-CMV co-occurrence, with a repertoire-size bias correction applied to the TCR pairs. To estimate false discovery rates, a later analysis permuted the HLA or CMV assignments 20 times. In a later analysis, co-occurring TCRs were grouped using DBSCAN, and TCRdist sequence similarity was added for clustering within HLA-allele-positive subsets. Co-occurrence clustering excluded repertoires with fewer than 30,000 or more than 120,000 public chains, plus five with anomalous nucleotide sharing. TCRdb retrieved this table from immuneACCESS and kept in-frame rearrangements only. Not all clones are present; in checked studies, unresolved V genes account for under half, and no reason is known for the remainder. The V and J calls and clone size come from that table; D and trimming were worked out from the DNA. This sample is represented by approximately 150,000 clones; 80% of them were singletons. Roughly an eighth of the sample comes from the top ten.

The cohort comprised approximately 700 healthy bone marrow donors. All cohort members were sampled while nominally healthy, although unrecorded immune exposures were likely present. The donor tested CMV seronegative and was one of the 352 seronegative cohort members. A peripheral blood sample was collected from each donor, and TCR beta sequencing was performed on peripheral blood mononuclear cells. Genomic DNA extraction from the blood cell samples was performed with the Qiagen DNeasy Blood Extraction Kit. In the case of this clone: Its antigen is currently not known. No much larger clonotype is one base removed from it; base qualities were not supplied.

Reading the germline V gene gives CDR1 MDHEN and CDR2 SYDVKM. The CDR3 spans 14 residues, from the cysteine through the phenylalanine. Only CDR3 DNA remains: 42 bases, in frame from the first base. Germline trimming amounts to 9 bases on V and 7 bases on J, with 12 as the count of junction bases outside the gene matches. The sample consisted of PBMCs. The sequence links TRBV28 to TRBJ2-7; 10 of the junction bases match TRBD1. The clonotype was recovered from a woman aged 40-49 years in good health and CMV-seronegative. The CDR3 reads CASYARDRGGEQYF. Here is the DNA: TGTGCCAGTTACGCCCGGGACAGGGGTGGTGAGCAGTACTTC. Beyond the CDR3, the reference TRBV28 and TRBJ2-7 genes provide the residues; the full variable domain reads: DVKVTQSSRYLVKRTGEKVFLECVQDMDHENMFWYRQDPGLGLRLIYFSYDVKMKEKGDIPEGYSVSREKKERFSLILESASTNQTSMYLCASYARDRGGEQYFGPGTRLTVT.